These 2 T cell receptor beta chains were sequenced from one sample in a study of vaccination effects on CD4 cells after COVID-19. These receptors have no identified antigens. Expansion of antigen-specific CD4+ T cells with viral peptide pools was carried out by the ViraFEST assay before sequencing. When around 9 days of culture had elapsed, CD4+ T cells were isolated. Here immunoSEQ multiplex PCR was the method, and the copy in TCRdb shows in-frame clones only, minus some. The sample records about 20,000 clones, roughly 70% being singletons. The source was CD4+ T cells from PBMCs cultured with HCoV-229E spike peptides, collected before COVID-19 vaccination. These receptors were collected from a human donor who received a COVID-19 vaccine.

This clone has more than one count but fewer than ten. V and J are TRBV15 and TRBJ2-7; no firm D call. The CDR3 has 12 residues. V was clipped by 8 bases and J by 1 base, with 9 bases between them. CDR1 is LNHNV and CDR2 is YYDKDF in the germline V gene (reference sequence). The DNA for the CDR3 is TGTGCCACCTCGAAAGGGTCCTACGAGCAGTACTTC. Residues: CATSKGSYEQYF.

The V call is TRBV19, the J call TRBJ2-7; D might be TRBD2 (6 bases). Germline V gene lookup returns CDR1 LNHDA and CDR2 SQIVND (reference sequence). V lost 3 bases, J lost 5 bases, and 11 bases lay in between. The CDR3 extends over 13 amino acids. The CDR3 sequence: CASSMTSNNEQYF. The CDR3 DNA reads TGTGCCAGTAGTATGACTAGTAATAACGAGCAGTACTTC.